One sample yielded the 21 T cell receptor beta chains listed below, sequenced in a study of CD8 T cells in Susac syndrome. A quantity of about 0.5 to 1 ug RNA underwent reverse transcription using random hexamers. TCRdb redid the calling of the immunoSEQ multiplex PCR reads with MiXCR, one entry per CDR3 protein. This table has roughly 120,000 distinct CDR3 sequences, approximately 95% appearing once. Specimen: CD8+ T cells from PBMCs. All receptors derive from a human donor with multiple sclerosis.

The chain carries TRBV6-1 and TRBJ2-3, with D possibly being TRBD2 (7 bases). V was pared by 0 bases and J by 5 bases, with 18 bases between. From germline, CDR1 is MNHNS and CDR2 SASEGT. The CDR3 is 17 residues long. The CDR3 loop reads CASSEAPEGGGRDTQYF. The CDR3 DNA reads TGTGCCAGCAGTGAAGCCCCAGAGGGGGGGGGACGAGATACGCAGTATTTT.

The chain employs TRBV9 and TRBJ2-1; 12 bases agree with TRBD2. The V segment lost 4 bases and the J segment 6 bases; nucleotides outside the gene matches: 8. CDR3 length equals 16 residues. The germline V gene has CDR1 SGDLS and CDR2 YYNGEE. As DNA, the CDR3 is TGTGCCAGCAGCACCCGACTAGCGGGAGTCGGCAATGAGCAGTTCTTC. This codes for CASSTRLAGVGNEQFF.

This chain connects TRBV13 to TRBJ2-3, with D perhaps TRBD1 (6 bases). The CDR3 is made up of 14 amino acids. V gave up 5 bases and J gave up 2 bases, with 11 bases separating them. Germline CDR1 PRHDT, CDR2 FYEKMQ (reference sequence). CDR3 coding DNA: TGTGCCAGCAGCCAGGGACATCTCACAGATACGCAGTATTTT. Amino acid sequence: CASSQGHLTDTQYF.

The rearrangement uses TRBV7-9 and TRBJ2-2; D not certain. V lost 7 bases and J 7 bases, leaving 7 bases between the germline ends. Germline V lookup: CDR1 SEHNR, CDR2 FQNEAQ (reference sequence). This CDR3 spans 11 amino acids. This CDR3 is CASTRYGELFF. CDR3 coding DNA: TGTGCCAGCACCCGGTACGGGGAGCTGTTTTTT.

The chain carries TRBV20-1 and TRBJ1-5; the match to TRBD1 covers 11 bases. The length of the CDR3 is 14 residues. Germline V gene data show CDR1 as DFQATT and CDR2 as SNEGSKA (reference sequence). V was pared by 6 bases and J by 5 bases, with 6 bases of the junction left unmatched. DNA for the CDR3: TGCAGTGCAAAGGACAGGGGGCCTTATCAGCCCCAGCATTTT. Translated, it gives CSAKDRGPYQPQHF.

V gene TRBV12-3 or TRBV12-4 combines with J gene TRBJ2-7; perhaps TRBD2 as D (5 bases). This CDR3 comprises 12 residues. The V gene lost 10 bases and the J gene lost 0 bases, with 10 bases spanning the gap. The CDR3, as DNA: TGTGCCACCATGGGGAGCTCCTACGAGCAGTACTTC. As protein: CATMGSSYEQYF.

The CDR3: CASSPTVTSSNTGELFF. As DNA, the CDR3 is TGTGCCAGCAGCCCAACCGTAACTAGCTCGAACACCGGGGAGCTGTTTTTT. The V and J genes are TRBV5-4 and TRBJ2-2, with D possibly matching TRBD2 (6 bases). The CDR3 length is 17 residues. Trimming removed 4 bases from V and 0 bases from J, with 16 bases in between. Germline CDR1 SGHNT, CDR2 YYREEE (reference sequence).

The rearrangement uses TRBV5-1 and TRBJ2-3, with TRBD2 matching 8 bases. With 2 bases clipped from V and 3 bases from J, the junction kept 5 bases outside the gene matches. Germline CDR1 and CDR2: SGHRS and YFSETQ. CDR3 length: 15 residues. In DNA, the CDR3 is TGCGCCAGCAGCTTTTCAGCGGGGGTTACAGATACGCAGTATTTT. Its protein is CASSFSAGVTDTQYF.

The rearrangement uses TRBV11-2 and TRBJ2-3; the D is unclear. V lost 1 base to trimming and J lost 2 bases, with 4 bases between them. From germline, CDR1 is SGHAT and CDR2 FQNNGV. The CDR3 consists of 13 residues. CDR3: CASSLAHTDTQYF. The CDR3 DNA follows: TGTGCCAGCAGCTTAGCCCACACAGATACGCAGTATTTT. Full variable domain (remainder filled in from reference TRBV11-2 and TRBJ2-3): EAGVAQSPRYKIIEKRQSVAFWCNPISGHATLYWYQQILGQGPKLLIQFQNNGVVDDSQLPKDRFSAERLKGVDSTLKIQPAKLEDSAVYLCASSLAHTDTQYFGPGTRLTVL.

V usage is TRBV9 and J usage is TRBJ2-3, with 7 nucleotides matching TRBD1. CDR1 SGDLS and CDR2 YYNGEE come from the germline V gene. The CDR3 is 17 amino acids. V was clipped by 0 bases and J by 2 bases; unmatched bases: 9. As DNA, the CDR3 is TGTGCCAGCAGCGTAGCTTTGAGAGGGGGCGTCACAGATACGCAGTATTTT. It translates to CASSVALRGGVTDTQYF.

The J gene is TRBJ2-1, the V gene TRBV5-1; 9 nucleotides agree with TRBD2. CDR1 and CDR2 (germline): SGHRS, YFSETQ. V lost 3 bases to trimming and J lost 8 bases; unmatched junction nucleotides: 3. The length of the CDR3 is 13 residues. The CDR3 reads CASSSAGGDEQFF. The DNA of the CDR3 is TGCGCCAGCAGCTCAGCGGGGGGCGATGAGCAGTTCTTC.

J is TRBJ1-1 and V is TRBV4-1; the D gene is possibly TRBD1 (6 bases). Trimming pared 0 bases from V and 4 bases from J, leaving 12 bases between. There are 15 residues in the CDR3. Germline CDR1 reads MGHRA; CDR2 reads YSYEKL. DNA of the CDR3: TGCGCCAGCAGCCAAGAGGGGCAGGGGCTCACTGAAGCTTTCTTT. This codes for CASSQEGQGLTEAFF.

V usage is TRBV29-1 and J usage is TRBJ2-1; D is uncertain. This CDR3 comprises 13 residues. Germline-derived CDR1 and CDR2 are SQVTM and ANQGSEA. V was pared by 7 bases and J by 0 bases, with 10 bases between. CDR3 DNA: TGCAGCGCTTGGACGGTCTCCTACAATGAGCAGTTCTTC. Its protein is CSAWTVSYNEQFF.

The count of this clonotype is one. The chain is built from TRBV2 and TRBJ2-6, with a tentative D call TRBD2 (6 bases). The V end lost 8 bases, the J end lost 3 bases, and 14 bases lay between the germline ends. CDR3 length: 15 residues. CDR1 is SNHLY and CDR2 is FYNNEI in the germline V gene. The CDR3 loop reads CASLHGGDGANVLTF. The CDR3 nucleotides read TGTGCCAGCCTACATGGAGGGGATGGGGCCAACGTCCTGACTTTC. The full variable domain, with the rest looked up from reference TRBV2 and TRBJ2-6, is EPEVTQTPSHQVTQMGQEVILRCVPISNHLYFYWYRQILGQKVEFLVSFYNNEISEKSEIFDDQFSVERPDGSNFTLKIRSTKLEDSAMYFCASLHGGDGANVLTFGAGSRLTVL.

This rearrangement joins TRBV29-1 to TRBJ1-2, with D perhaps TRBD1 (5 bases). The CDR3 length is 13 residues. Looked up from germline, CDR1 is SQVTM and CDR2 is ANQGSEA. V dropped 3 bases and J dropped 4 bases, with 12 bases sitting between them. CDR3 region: CSVEGVVGYGYTF. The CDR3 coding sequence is TGCAGCGTTGAGGGGGTTGTAGGCTATGGCTACACCTTC.

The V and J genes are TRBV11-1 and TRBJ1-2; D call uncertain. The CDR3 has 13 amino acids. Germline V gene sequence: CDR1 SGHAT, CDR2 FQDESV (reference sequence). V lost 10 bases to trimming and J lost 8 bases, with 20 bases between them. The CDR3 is CATRGGGFDGYTF. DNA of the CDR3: TGTGCCACCAGAGGTGGAGGGTTTGACGGCTACACCTTC.

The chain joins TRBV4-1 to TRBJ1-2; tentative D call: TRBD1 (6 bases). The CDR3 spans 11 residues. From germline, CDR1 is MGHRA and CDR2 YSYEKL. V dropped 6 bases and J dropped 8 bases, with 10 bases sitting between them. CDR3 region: CASSGGLGYTF. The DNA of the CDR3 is TGCGCCAGCAGTGGGGGCCTCGGCTACACCTTC.

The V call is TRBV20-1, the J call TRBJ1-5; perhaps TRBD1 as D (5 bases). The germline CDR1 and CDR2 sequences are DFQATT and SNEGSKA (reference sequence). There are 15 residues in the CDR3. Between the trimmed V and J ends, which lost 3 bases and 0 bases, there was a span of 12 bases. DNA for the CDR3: TGCAGTGCTAGTCAAGGGGCCTATAGCAATCAGCCCCAGCATTTT. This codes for CSASQGAYSNQPQHF.

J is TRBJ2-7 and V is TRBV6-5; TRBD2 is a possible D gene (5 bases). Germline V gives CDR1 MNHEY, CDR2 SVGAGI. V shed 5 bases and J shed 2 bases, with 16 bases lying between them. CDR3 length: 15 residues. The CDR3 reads CASSRAPTEAYEQYF. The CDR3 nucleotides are TGTGCCAGCAGTAGGGCCCCAACGGAGGCCTACGAGCAGTACTTC.

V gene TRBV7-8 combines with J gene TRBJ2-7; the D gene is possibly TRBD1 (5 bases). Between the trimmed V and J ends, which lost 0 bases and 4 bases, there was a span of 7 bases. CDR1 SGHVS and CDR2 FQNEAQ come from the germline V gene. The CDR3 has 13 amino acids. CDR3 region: CASSLAPGYEQYV. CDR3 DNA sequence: TGTGCCAGCAGCTTAGCGCCAGGGTACGAGCAGTACGTC.

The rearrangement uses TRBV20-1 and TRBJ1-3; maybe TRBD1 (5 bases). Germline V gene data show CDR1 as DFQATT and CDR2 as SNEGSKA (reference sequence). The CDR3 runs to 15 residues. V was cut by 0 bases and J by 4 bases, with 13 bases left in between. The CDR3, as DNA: TGCAGTGCTAGAGATAGGGACCAGGGAGGAAACACCATATATTTT. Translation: CSARDRDQGGNTIYF.